This T cell receptor beta chain originates from a study of post-analysis software for immune sequencing data. Notes on the study in general: F measure clustering grouped samples strongly by preparation batch.

On this clonotype itself: Its specificity is not known.

Built from TCR beta cDNA, the libraries had unique molecular identifiers in them. Once roughly 1 to 11 million T cells were used, about 510,000 cDNA molecules resulted. TCRdb processed the PCR reads anew with MiXCR; each CDR3 protein has one entry. The data contain about 460,000 distinct CDR3 sequences, roughly 46% of them singletons. The sequenced material came from blood. This receptor was obtained from a girl aged 5 to 17 with multiple sclerosis.

This chain's CDR3 is CASSPGGVTYEQYF. The CDR3, as DNA: TGTGCCAGTAGTCCCGGGGGAGTCACCTACGAGCAGTACTTC. The chain has TRBV19 and TRBJ2-7, with a weak D call TRBD2 (6 bases). CDR1 is LNHDA, CDR2 SQIVND, per germline (reference sequence). Between the trimmed V and J ends, which lost 5 bases and 2 bases, there was a span of 13 bases. The CDR3 sequence is 14 residues long.